The present entry profiles one T cell receptor beta chain with its context. Method: immunoSEQ multiplex PCR; TCRdb's copy keeps in-frame clones and lacks some. In the table there are some 28,000 clones, 65% to 75% of which are singletons. This specimen comes from a study of STAT5B mutations in CD4+ large granular lymphocyte leukemia. Germline CDR1 is ENHRY and CDR2 is SYGVKD. This CDR3 is built from 16 residues. V was pared by 7 bases and J by 3 bases, with 6 bases of the junction left unmatched. Sequences were obtained from CD4+ T cells from blood buffy coats. This rearrangement joins TRBV10-3 to TRBJ2-3, with 14 positions matching TRBD2. This clonotype was obtained from a human donor in good health. The CDR3 DNA sequence: TGTGCCATCAAAGGACTAGCGGGAGGTTTTACAGATACGCAGTATTTT. Its protein is CAIKGLAGGFTDTQYF.